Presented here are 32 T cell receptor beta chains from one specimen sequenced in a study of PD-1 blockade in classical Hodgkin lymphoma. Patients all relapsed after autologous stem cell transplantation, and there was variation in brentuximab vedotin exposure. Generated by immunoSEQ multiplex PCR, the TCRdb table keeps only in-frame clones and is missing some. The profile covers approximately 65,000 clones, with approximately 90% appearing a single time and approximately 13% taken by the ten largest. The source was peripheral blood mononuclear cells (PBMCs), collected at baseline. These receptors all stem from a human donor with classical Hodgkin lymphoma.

For the CDR3, the DNA is TGTGCCAGCAGGCCATTACCACAGTGGACCCAGCATTTT. Residues: CASRPLPQWTQHF. V usage is TRBV6-5 and J usage is TRBJ1-5; D gene ambiguous. CDR1 and CDR2 from the germline V gene are MNHEY and SVGAGI. V shed 6 bases and J shed 11 bases, with 17 bases lying between them. The CDR3 is 13 residues long.

CDR3 region: CASSLGLHTDTQYF. CDR3 bases: TGTGCCAGCAGCTTGGGACTACACACAGATACGCAGTATTTT. This rearrangement joins TRBV11-3 to TRBJ2-3; 7 bases match TRBD2. Unmatched junction bases numbered 2, after V lost 3 bases and J lost 2 bases. The CDR3 totals 14 residues. Germline V gives CDR1 SGHNT, CDR2 YENEEA.

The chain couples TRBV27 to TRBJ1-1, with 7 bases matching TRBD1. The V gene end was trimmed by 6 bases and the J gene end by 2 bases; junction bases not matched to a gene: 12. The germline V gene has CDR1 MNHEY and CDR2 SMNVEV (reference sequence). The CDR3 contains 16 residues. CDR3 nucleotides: TGTGCCAGCAGGCTCAACCTCGGAGGGGGCAACACTGAAGCTTTCTTT. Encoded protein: CASRLNLGGGNTEAFF.

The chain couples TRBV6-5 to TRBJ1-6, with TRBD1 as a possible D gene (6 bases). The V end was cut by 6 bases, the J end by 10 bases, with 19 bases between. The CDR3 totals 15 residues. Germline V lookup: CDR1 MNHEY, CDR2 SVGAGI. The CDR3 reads CASSPSGGVGSPLHF. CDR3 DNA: TGTGCCAGCAGCCCCTCCGGGGGCGTTGGGTCACCCCTCCACTTT.

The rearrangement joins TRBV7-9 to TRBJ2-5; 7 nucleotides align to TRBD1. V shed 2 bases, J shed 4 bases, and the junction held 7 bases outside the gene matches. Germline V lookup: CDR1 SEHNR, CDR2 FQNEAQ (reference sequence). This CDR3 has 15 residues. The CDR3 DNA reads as TGTGCCAGCAGCTTAAGGGCAGGGGGACGAGAGACCCAGTACTTC. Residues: CASSLRAGGRETQYF.

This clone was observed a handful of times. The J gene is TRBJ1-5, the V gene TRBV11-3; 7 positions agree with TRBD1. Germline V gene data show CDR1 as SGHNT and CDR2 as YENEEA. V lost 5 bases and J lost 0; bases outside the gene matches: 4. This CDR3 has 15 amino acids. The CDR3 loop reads CASSPGDSSNQPQHF. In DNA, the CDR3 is TGTGCCAGCAGCCCAGGGGACAGTAGCAATCAGCCCCAGCATTTT. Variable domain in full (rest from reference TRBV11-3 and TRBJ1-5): EAGVVQSPRYKIIEKKQPVAFWCNPISGHNTLYWYLQNLGQGPELLIRYENEEAVDDSQLPKDRFSAERLKGVDSTLKIQPAELGDSAVYLCASSPGDSSNQPQHFGDGTRLSIL.

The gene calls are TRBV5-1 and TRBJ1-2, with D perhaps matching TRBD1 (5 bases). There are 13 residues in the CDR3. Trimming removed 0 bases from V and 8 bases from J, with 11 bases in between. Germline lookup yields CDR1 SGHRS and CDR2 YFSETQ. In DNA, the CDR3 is TGCGCCAGCAGCTTGGAGGGGCGCATGGGCTACACCTTC. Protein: CASSLEGRMGYTF.

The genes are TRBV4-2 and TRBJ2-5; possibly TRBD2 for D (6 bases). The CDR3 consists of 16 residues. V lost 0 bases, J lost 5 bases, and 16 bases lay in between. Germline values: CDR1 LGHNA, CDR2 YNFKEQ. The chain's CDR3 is CASSQDSLASGETQYF. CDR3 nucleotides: TGTGCCAGCAGCCAAGATTCGCTAGCGTCAGGGGAGACCCAGTACTTC.

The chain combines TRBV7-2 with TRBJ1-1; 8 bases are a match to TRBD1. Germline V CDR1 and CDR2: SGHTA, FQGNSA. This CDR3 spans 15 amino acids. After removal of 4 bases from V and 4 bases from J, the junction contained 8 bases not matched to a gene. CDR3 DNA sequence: TGTGCCAGCAGCTCAACGGACAGGGCGGTCACTGAAGCTTTCTTT. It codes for CASSSTDRAVTEAFF. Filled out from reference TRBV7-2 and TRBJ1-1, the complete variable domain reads GAGVSQSPSNKVTEKGKDVELRCDPISGHTALYWYRQSLGQGLEFLIYFQGNSAPDKSGLPSDRFSAERTGGSVSTLTIQRTQQEDSAVYLCASSSTDRAVTEAFFGQGTRLTVV.

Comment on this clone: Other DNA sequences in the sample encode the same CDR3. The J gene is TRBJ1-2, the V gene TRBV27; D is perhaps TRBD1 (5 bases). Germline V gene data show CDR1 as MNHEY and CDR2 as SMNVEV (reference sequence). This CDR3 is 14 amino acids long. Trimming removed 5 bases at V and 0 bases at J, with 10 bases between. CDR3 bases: TGTGCCAGCAGTCTTACAGGCACTAACTATGGCTACACCTTC. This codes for CASSLTGTNYGYTF.

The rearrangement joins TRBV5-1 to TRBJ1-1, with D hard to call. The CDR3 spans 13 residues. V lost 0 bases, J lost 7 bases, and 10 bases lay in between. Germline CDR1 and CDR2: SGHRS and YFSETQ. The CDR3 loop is CASSLARGFEAFF. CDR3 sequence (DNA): TGCGCCAGCAGCTTGGCACGAGGGTTTGAAGCTTTCTTT.

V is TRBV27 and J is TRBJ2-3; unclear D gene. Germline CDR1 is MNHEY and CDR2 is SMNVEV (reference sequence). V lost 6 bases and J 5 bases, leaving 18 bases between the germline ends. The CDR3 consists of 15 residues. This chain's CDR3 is CASRNPWAREDTQYF. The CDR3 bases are TGTGCCAGCAGGAACCCGTGGGCAAGGGAAGATACGCAGTATTTT.

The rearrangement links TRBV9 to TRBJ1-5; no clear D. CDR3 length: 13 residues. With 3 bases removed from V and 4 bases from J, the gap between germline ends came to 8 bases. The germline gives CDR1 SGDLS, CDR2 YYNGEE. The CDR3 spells CASSAFLNQPQHF. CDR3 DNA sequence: TGTGCCAGCAGCGCTTTTCTGAATCAGCCCCAGCATTTT. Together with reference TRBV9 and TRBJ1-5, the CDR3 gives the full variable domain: DSGVTQTPKHLITATGQRVTLRCSPRSGDLSVYWYQQSLDQGLQFLIQYYNGEERAKGNILERFSAQQFPDLHSELNLSSLELGDSALYFCASSAFLNQPQHFGDGTRLSIL.

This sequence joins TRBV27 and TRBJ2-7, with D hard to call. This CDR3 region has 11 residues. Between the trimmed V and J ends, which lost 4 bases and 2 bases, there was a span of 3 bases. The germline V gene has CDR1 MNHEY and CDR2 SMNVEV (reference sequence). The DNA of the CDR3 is TGTGCCAGCAGTTCTACCTACGAGCAGTACTTC. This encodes CASSSTYEQYF.

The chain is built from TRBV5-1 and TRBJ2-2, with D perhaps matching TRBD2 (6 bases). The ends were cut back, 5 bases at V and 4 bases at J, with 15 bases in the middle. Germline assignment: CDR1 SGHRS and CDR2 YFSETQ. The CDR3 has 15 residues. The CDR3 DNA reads TGCGCCAGCAGGGAGGGGACGGGAAGCACCGGGGAGCTGTTTTTT. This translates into CASREGTGSTGELFF.

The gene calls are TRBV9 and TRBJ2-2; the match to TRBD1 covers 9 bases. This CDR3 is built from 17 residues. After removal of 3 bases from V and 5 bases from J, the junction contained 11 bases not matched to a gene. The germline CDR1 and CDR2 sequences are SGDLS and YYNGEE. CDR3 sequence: CASSADRGQGWTGELFF. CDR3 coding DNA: TGTGCCAGCAGCGCGGACAGGGGTCAAGGTTGGACCGGGGAGCTGTTTTTT.

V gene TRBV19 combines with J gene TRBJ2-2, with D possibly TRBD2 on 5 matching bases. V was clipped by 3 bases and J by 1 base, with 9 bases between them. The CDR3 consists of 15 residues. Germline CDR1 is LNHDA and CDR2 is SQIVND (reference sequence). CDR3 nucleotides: TGTGCCAGTAGTATTAAGGCGGGGAACACCGGGGAGCTGTTTTTT. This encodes CASSIKAGNTGELFF.

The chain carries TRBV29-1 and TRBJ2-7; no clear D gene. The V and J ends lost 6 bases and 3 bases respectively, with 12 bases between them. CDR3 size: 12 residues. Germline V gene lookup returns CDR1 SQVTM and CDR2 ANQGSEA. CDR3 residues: CSVSGPNYEQYF. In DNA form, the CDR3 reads TGCAGCGTGTCGGGCCCTAACTACGAGCAGTACTTC.

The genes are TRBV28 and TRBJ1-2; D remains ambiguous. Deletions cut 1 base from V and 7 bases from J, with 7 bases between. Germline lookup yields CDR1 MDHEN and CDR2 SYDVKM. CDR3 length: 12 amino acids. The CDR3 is CASSLSWAGYTF. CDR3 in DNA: TGTGCCAGCAGTTTATCTTGGGCTGGCTACACCTTC.

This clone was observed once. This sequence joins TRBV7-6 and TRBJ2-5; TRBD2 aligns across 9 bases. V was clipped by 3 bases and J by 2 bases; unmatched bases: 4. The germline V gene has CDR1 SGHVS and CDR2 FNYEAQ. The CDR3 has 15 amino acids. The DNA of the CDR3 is TGTGCCAGCAGCTTGGGACTAGCTCTGCAAGAGACCCAGTACTTC. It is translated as CASSLGLALQETQYF. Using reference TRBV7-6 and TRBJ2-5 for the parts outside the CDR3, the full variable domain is GAGVSQSPRYKVTKRGQDVALRCDPISGHVSLYWYRQALGQGPEFLTYFNYEAQQDKSGLPNDRFSAERPEGSISTLTIQRTEQRDSAMYRCASSLGLALQETQYFGPGTRLLVL.

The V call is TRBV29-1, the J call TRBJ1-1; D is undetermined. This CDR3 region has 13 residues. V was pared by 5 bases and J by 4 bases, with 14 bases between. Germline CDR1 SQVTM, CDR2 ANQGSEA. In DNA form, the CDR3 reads TGCAGCGTTCCTTCGGCTTTCGGCACTGAAGCTTTCTTT. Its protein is CSVPSAFGTEAFF.

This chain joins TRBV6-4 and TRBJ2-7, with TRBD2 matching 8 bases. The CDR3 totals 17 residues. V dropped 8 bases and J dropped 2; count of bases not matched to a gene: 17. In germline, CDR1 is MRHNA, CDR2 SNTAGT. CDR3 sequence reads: CASPPLAGHSFTYEQYF. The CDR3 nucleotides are TGTGCCAGCCCCCCCCTAGCGGGCCATTCTTTTACCTACGAGCAGTACTTC.

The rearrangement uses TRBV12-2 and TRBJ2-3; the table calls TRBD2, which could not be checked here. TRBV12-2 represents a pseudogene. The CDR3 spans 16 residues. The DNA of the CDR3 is TGTGCAAGTCGCCCCCAGGAGCGGGGGTCCACAGATACGCAGTATTTT. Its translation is CASRPQERGSTDTQYF.

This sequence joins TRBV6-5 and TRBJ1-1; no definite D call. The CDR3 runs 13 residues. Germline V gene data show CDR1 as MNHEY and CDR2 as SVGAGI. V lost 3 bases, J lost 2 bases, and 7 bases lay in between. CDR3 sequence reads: CASSYHLNTEAFF. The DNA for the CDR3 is TGTGCCAGCAGTTATCACCTCAACACTGAAGCTTTCTTT.

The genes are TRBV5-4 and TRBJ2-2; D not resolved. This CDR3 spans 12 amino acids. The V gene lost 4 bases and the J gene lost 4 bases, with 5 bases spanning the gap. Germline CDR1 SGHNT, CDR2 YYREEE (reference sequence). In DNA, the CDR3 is TGTGCCAGCAGCGAACTCACCGGGGAGCTGTTTTTT. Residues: CASSELTGELFF.

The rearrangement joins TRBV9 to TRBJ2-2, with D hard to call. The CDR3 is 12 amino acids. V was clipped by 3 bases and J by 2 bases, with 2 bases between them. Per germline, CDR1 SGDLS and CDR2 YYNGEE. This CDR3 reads CASSGNTGELFF. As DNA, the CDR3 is TGTGCCAGCAGCGGAAACACCGGGGAGCTGTTTTTT.

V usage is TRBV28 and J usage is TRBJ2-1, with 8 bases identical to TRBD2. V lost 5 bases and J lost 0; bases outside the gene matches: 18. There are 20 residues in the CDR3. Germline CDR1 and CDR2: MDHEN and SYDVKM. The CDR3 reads CASSRGAGVRWTSSYNEQFF. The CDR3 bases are TGTGCCAGCAGTCGGGGAGCGGGAGTGCGGTGGACGAGCTCCTACAATGAGCAGTTCTTC.

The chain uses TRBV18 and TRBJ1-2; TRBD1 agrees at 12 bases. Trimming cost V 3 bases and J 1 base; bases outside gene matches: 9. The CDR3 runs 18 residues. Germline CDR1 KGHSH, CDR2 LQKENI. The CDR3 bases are TGTGCCAGCTCACCGCTAACCGGGACAGGGGGCGGTAACTATGGCTACACCTTC. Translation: CASSPLTGTGGGNYGYTF.

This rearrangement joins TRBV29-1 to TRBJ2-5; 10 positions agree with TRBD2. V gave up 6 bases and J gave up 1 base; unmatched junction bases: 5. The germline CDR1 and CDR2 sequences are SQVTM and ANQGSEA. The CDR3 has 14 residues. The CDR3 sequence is CSVDASGGQETQYF. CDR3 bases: TGCAGCGTGGATGCTAGCGGGGGCCAAGAGACCCAGTACTTC.

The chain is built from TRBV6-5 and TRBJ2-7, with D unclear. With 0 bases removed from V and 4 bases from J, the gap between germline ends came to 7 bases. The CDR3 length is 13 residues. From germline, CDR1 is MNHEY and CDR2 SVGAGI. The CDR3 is CASSYSRQYEQYF. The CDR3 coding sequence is TGTGCCAGCAGTTACTCGAGGCAGTACGAGCAGTACTTC.

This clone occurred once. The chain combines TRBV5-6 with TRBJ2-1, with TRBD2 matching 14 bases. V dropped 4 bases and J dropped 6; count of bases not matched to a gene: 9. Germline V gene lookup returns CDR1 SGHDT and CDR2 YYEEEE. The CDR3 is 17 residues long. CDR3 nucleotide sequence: TGTGCCAGCAGCGTAAAAGCCGGGACTAGCGGGAGCAATGAGCAGTTCTTC. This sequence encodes CASSVKAGTSGSNEQFF. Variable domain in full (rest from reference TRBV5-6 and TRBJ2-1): DAGVTQSPTHLIKTRGQQVTLRCSPKSGHDTVSWYQQALGQGPQFIFQYYEEEERQRGNFPDRFSGHQFPNYSSELNVNALLLGDSALYLCASSVKAGTSGSNEQFFGPGTRLTVL.

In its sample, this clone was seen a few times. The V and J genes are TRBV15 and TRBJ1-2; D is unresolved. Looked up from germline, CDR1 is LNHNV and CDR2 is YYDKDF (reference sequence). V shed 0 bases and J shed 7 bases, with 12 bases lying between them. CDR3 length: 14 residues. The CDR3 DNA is TGTGCCACCAGCAGAGATCGGCTGGCGGGTGGCTACACCTTC. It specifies CATSRDRLAGGYTF.